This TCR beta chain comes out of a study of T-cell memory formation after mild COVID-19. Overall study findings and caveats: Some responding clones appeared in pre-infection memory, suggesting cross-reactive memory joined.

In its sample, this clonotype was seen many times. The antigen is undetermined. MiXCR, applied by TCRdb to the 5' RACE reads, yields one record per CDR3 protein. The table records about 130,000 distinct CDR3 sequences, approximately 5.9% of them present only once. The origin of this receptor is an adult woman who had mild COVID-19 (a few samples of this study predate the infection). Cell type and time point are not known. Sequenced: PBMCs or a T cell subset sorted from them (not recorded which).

CDR3 bases: TGCGCCAGCAGCTTGGGTGGACAACCGAACACCGGGGAGCTGTTTTTT. Protein product: CASSLGGQPNTGELFF. This rearrangement joins TRBV5-1 to TRBJ2-2; weak D call: TRBD1 (5 bases). The CDR3 has 16 residues. Trimming left V 0 bases short and J 0 bases short, with 9 bases between. Germline CDR1 reads SGHRS; CDR2 reads YFSETQ.